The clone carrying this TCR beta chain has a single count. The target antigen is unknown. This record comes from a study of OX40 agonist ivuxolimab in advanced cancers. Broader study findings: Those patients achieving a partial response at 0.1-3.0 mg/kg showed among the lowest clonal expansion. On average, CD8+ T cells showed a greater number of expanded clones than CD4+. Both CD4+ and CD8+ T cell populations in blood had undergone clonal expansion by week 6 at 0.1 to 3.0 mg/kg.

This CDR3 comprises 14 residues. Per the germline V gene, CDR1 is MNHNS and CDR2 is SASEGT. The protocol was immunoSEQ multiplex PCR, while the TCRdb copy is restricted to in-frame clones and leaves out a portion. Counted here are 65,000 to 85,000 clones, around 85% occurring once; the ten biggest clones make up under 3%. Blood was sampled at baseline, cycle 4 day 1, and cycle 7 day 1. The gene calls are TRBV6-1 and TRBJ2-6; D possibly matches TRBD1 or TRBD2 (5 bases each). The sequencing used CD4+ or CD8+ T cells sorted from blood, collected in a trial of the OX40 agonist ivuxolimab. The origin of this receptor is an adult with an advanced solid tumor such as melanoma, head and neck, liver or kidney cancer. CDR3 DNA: TGTGCGGCCCACTGGGGGTCCGGGGCCAACGTCCTGACTTTC. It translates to CAAHWGSGANVLTF.